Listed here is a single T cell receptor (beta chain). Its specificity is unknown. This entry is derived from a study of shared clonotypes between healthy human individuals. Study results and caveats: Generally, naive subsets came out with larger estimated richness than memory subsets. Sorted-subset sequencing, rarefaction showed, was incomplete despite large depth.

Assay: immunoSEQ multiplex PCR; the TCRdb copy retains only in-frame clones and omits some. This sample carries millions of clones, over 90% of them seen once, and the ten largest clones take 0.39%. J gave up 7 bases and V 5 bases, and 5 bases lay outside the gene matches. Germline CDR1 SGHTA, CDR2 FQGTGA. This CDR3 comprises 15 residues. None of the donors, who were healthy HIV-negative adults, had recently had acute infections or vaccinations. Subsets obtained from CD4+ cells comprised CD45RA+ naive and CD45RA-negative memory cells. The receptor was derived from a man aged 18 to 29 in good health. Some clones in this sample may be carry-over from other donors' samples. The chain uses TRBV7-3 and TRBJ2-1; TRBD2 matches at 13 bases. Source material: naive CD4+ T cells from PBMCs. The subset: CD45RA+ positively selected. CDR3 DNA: TGTGCCAGCAGCGACGGACTAGCGGGAGTAAATGAGCAGTTCTTC. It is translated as CASSDGLAGVNEQFF.